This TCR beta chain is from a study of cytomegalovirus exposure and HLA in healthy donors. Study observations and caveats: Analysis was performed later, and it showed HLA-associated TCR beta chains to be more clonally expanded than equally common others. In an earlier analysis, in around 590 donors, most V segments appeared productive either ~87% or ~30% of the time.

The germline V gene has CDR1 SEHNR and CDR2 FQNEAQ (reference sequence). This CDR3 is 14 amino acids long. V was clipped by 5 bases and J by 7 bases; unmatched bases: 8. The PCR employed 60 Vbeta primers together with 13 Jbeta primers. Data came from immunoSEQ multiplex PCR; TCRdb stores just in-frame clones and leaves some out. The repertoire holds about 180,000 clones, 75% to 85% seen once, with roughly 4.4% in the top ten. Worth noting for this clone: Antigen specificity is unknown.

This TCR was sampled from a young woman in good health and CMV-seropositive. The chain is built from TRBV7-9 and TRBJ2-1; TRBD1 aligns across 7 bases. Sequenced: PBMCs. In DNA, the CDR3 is TGTGCCAGCAGCCCTGACAGGGTTTGGAATGAGCAGTTCTTC. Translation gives CASSPDRVWNEQFF.